This T cell receptor (beta chain) was identified in a study of blood T cell repertoires in COVID-19. The overall study: Samples taken during acute and convalescent COVID-19 were collected in the United States, Italy and Spain.

Trimming took 4 bases from V and 0 from J, leaving 18 bases between them. Germline lookup yields CDR1 SGHNT and CDR2 YENEEA. The CDR3 contains 17 residues. The protocol was immunoSEQ multiplex PCR, while the TCRdb copy is restricted to in-frame clones and leaves out a portion. The data show hundreds of thousands of clones, with about nine tenths seen just once and approximately 0.66% held by the top ten. This clonotype was obtained from a man in his forties or fifties with acute or convalescent COVID-19. The chain joins TRBV11-3 to TRBJ1-1; tentative D call: TRBD1 (5 bases). What was sequenced was peripheral blood. CDR3 nucleotide sequence: TGTGCCAGCAGCTGGGACGGCGGGGTCTTATTGAACACTGAAGCTTTCTTT. Its protein product is CASSWDGGVLLNTEAFF.